This T cell receptor beta chain was profiled in a study of breast tumors, draining lymph nodes, adjacent tissues. Breast cancer patients provided tissue from their axillary draining lymph nodes. CDR3 size: 15 residues. Germline CDR1 reads SGHTA; CDR2 reads FQGTGA. V was clipped by 3 bases and J by 5 bases; unmatched bases: 4. This clonotype was observed at least ten times. Its antigen remains unidentified. Study-wide results and limits: Luminal-like breast cancer showed significantly greater tumor-nontumor repertoire similarity than basal-like breast cancer did. The lymph node origin of tumor T cells was framed as consistent with a hypothesis, not demonstrated. Tumor repertoires ranked between lymph nodes and nontumor tissue in diversity, with V and J gene preferences.

In TCRdb, the multiplex PCR reads were re-called with MiXCR into one record per CDR3 protein. This table holds about 110,000 distinct CDR3 sequences, around 30% found once. Sequencing was carried out using axillary lymph node tissue. The rearrangement links TRBV7-3 to TRBJ2-7; 13 nucleotides agree with TRBD2. This sequence originates from a female donor with breast cancer. Some clones in this sample may be carry-over from other donors' samples. As DNA, the CDR3 is TGTGCCAGCAGCTTCGGACTAGCGGGAGTGGACGAGCAGTACTTC. As protein: CASSFGLAGVDEQYF.